This is a list of T cell receptor beta chains from one sample in a study of patients and donors after allogeneic stem cell transplantation. TCRdb re-called the RT-PCR reads through MiXCR, storing one row per CDR3 protein. The top ten clones hold roughly three fifths of a sample with tens of thousands of distinct CDR3 sequences, roughly 52% of them seen once. Sequencing was performed on blood, either unsorted or a sorted T cell fraction (not recorded which). All receptors derive from a human donor who was either an allogeneic HSCT recipient or a stem cell or donor lymphocyte infusion donor (not recorded which). It is not recorded whose cells these are; they may come from a transplant donor. Each CDR3 is given with its conserved first and last residue. D genes are given only for firm matches. Only some rows state a clone size, as once, few, many or a class for expanded clones.

j_call: TRBJ1-1
d_call: .
clone_size: .
v_call: TRBV11-1
cdr3_aa: CASSLSTLWSTEAFF
cdr3_nt: TGTGCCAGCAGCTTAAGTACCCTCTGGAGCACTGAAGCTTTCTTT

j_call: TRBJ1-2
d_call: .
clone_size: .
v_call: TRBV12-3/TRBV12-4
cdr3_aa: CASRNQGNYGYTF
cdr3_nt: TGTGCCAGCAGAAATCAGGGGAACTATGGCTACACCTTC

j_call: TRBJ1-1
d_call: .
clone_size: many
v_call: TRBV5-8
cdr3_aa: CASSFSPEAFF
cdr3_nt: TGTGCCAGCAGCTTTAGCCCTGAAGCTTTCTTT

j_call: TRBJ2-7
d_call: TRBD2
clone_size: .
v_call: TRBV20-1
cdr3_aa: CSAREGRTSGYEQYF
cdr3_nt: TGCAGTGCTAGAGAAGGTCGGACTAGCGGCTACGAGCAGTACTTC

j_call: TRBJ1-5
d_call: .
clone_size: few
v_call: TRBV5-5
cdr3_aa: CASSPDNQPQHF
cdr3_nt: TGTGCCAGCAGCCCTGACAATCAGCCCCAGCATTTT

j_call: TRBJ2-1
d_call: .
clone_size: .
v_call: TRBV15
cdr3_aa: CATTPWGNNEQFF
cdr3_nt: TGTGCCACCACCCCCTGGGGGAACAATGAGCAGTTCTTC

j_call: TRBJ1-3
d_call: .
clone_size: .
v_call: TRBV15
cdr3_aa: CATSRDLGAGNTIYF
cdr3_nt: TGTGCCACCAGCAGAGATCTGGGAGCTGGAAACACCATATATTTT

j_call: TRBJ1-1
d_call: .
clone_size: .
v_call: TRBV28
cdr3_aa: CASSFQAGTEAFF
cdr3_nt: TGTGCCAGCAGTTTCCAGGCAGGCACTGAAGCTTTCTTT

j_call: TRBJ1-2
d_call: TRBD1
clone_size: .
v_call: TRBV5-5
cdr3_aa: CASSLDRDRGRGYTF
cdr3_nt: TGTGCCAGCAGCTTGGACAGGGACAGGGGGAGAGGCTACACCTTC

j_call: TRBJ2-7
d_call: .
clone_size: .
v_call: TRBV20-1
cdr3_aa: CSAIAVQDNYEQYF
cdr3_nt: TGCAGTGCTATAGCGGTGCAAGACAACTACGAGCAGTACTTC

j_call: TRBJ2-2
d_call: TRBD2
clone_size: .
v_call: TRBV3-1
cdr3_aa: CASSPAGGTGELFF
cdr3_nt: TGTGCCAGCAGCCCGGCGGGAGGAACAGGGGAGCTGTTTTTT

j_call: TRBJ1-1
d_call: .
clone_size: few
v_call: TRBV12-3/TRBV12-4
cdr3_aa: CASRVESSGTEAFF
cdr3_nt: TGTGCCAGCAGGGTCGAATCCAGCGGCACTGAAGCTTTCTTT

j_call: TRBJ1-1
d_call: .
clone_size: few
v_call: TRBV5-6
cdr3_aa: CASSLNQLGDTEAFF
cdr3_nt: TGTGCCAGCAGCTTGAATCAGCTGGGGGACACTGAAGCTTTCTTT

j_call: TRBJ2-6
d_call: .
clone_size: once
v_call: TRBV12-3/TRBV12-4
cdr3_aa: CASSPQGRYGANVLTF
cdr3_nt: TGTGCCAGCAGTCCCCAGGGACGTTATGGGGCCAACGTCCTGACTTTC

j_call: TRBJ2-3
d_call: .
clone_size: .
v_call: TRBV7-2
cdr3_aa: CASSPYTDTQYF
cdr3_nt: TGTGCCAGCAGCCCATACACAGATACGCAGTATTTT

j_call: TRBJ2-7
d_call: TRBD1
clone_size: .
v_call: TRBV6-6
cdr3_aa: CASSYSYPHQGAGSYEQYF
cdr3_nt: TGTGCCAGCAGTTACTCGTATCCCCATCAGGGGGCGGGCTCCTACGAGCAGTACTTC

j_call: TRBJ2-7
d_call: .
clone_size: .
v_call: TRBV28
cdr3_aa: CASSIAVGEQYF
cdr3_nt: TGTGCCAGCAGTATAGCCGTAGGCGAGCAGTACTTC

j_call: TRBJ1-1
d_call: .
clone_size: .
v_call: TRBV30
cdr3_aa: CAWSVALTFRRSTEAFF
cdr3_nt: TGTGCCTGGAGTGTAGCCCTAACCTTTAGGAGGAGCACTGAAGCTTTCTTT

j_call: TRBJ2-1
d_call: TRBD2
clone_size: .
v_call: TRBV9
cdr3_aa: CASSSGGTSGRNEQFF
cdr3_nt: TGTGCCAGCAGCTCCGGAGGGACTAGCGGGAGGAATGAGCAGTTCTTC

j_call: TRBJ1-2
d_call: TRBD1
clone_size: .
v_call: TRBV25-1
cdr3_aa: CASSGATGGRDGYTF
cdr3_nt: TGTGCCAGCAGTGGGGCAACAGGGGGCAGGGATGGCTACACCTTC